Reported below is one T cell receptor beta chain. Per the study methods: It was from reference gene primer amplification that nucleated cell counts were estimated. The protocol was immunoSEQ multiplex PCR, while the TCRdb copy is restricted to in-frame clones and leaves out a portion. V, J and clone size are those of that table, while D and trimming were read from the DNA. The sample has fewer than 90,000 clones; approximately 79% are singletons. This entry is derived from a study of blood T cell repertoires in COVID-19. Study background: Donors in the United States, Italy and Spain gave samples during acute or convalescent COVID-19. T cells, B-cell-depleted T cells, or PBMCs provided the cDNA or gDNA that served as material.

Looked up from germline, CDR1 is SGHDT and CDR2 is YYEEEE. This CDR3 contains 13 residues. V gave up 5 bases and J gave up 0 bases; unmatched junction bases: 1. The chain links TRBV5-6 to TRBJ1-2, with 7 bases matching TRBD1. The sequence came from a woman aged 80 or over with acute or convalescent COVID-19. The source material was peripheral blood. CDR3 nucleotides: TGTGCCAGCAGGAGGGGGCCTAACTATGGCTACACCTTC. Translated, it gives CASRRGPNYGYTF.